This T cell receptor beta chain was obtained from a study of cytomegalovirus exposure and HLA in healthy donors. The protocol was immunoSEQ multiplex PCR, while the TCRdb copy is restricted to in-frame clones and leaves out a portion. The table lists 65,000 or so clones, 85% to 95% of them singletons, with around 4.5% in the top ten. V was cut by 2 bases and J by 7 bases, with 14 bases left in between. The CDR3 sequence is 15 residues long. Per germline, CDR1 SEHNR and CDR2 FQNEAQ (reference sequence). Whole-study results and caveats: Some public TCRs appeared in many individuals, while most sequences were rare.

With regard to this clone: What it recognizes is unknown.

Sequenced input: PBMCs. This receptor was obtained from a young man in good health and CMV-seropositive. The gene calls are TRBV7-9 and TRBJ2-2; D is possibly TRBD1 (5 bases). CDR3 region: CASSLIQGHGGELFF. The CDR3, as DNA: TGTGCCAGCAGCTTAATCCAGGGTCATGGCGGGGAGCTGTTTTTT.